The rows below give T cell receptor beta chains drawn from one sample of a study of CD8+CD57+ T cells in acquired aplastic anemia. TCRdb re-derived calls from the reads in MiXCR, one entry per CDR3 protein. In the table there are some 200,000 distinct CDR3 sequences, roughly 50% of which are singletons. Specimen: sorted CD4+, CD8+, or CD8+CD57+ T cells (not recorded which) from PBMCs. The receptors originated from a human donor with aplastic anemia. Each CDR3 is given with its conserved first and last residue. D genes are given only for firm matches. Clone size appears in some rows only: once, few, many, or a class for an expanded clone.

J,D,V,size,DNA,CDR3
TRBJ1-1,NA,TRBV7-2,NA,TGTGCCAGCAGCCCGGGACACTTGAACACTGAAGCTTTCTTT,CASSPGHLNTEAFF
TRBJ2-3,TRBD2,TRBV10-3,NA,TGTGCCATCAGTGAGTCGCCTAGCGGGGGTCGAACAGATACGCAGTATTTT,CAISESPSGGRTDTQYF
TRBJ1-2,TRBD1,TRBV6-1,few,TGTGCCAGCAGTCCTGACAGGGGGGACTATGGCTACACCTTC,CASSPDRGDYGYTF
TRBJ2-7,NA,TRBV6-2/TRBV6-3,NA,TGTGCCAGCAGCTACGGAGGGACATTCTCCTACGAGCAGTACTTC,CASSYGGTFSYEQYF
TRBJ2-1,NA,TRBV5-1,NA,TGCGCCAGCAGGCAGACAGGTGGAATTTACAATGAGCAGTTCTTC,CASRQTGGIYNEQFF
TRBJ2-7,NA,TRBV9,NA,TGTGCCAGCAGCGTAGAAGGACAGAGCTACGAGCGGTACTTC,CASSVEGQSYERYF
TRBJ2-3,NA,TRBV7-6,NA,TGTGCCAGCAGCTCACCACCGGGTGTCACAGATACGCAGTATTTT,CASSSPPGVTDTQYF
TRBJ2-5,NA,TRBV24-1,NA,TGTGCCACCAGTGACTGGGGGAGGGACAGTCGTTCCCAAGAGACCCAGTACTTC,CATSDWGRDSRSQETQYF
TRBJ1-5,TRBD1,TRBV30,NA,TGTGCCTGGTCCTCCCTCGACAGGGTTCGCAATCAGCCCCAGCATTTT,CAWSSLDRVRNQPQHF
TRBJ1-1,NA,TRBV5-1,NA,TGCGCCAGCAGCTATCTCGAGTTAGACACTGAAGCTTTCTTT,CASSYLELDTEAFF
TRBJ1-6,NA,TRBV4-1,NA,TGCGCCAGCAGTCAATCCGGAAGACAGGTTCTTAGTTCACCCCTCCACTTT,CASSQSGRQVLSSPLHF
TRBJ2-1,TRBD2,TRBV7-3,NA,TGTGCCAGCAGCCCTACTAGCGGGGGGGCATTTGAGCAGTTCTTC,CASSPTSGGAFEQFF
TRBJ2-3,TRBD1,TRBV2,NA,TGTGCCAGCAGTGAACGTTCGGCAGGGGGCACTGATACGCAGTATTTT,CASSERSAGGTDTQYF
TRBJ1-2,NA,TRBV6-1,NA,TGTGCCAGCAGTGGGGTGAGGGTCCCCCGAAGGTATGGCTACACCTTC,CASSGVRVPRRYGYTF
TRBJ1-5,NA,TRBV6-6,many,TGTGCCAGCAGTGGGGCTCATGGTCAGCCCCAGCATTTT,CASSGAHGQPQHF
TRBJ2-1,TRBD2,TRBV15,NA,TGTGCCACCAGCAGTGCTAGAGCGGGGGGTTACAATGAGCAGTTCTTC,CATSSARAGGYNEQFF
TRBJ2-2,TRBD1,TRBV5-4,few,TGTGCCAGCAGCTGGGATTGGGACAGGGCCGGGGAGCCGTTTTTT,CASSWDWDRAGEPFF
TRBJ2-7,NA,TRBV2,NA,TGTGCCAGCGAAGGGAATCCTACGGAACAGTACTTC,CASEGNPTEQYF
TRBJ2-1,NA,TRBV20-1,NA,TGCAGTGCCCGGTGGCAGCACTACAATGAGCAGTTCTTC,CSARWQHYNEQFF
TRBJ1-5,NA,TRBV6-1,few,TGTGCCAGCACAGGGATGGAGGCCCTTAATCAGCCCCAGCATTTT,CASTGMEALNQPQHF
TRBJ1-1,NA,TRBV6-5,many,TGTGCCAGCAGTCCTGCGGGGAGGGGCACTGAAGCTTTCTTT,CASSPAGRGTEAFF
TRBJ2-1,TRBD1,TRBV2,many,TGTGCCAGCAGTAGATGGGGGCCGGGACAGGGTAGGGATGAGCAGTTCTTC,CASSRWGPGQGRDEQFF
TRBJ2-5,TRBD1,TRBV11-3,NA,TGTGCCAGCAGCTTAGACGGGACAGGGGGGGGTTTTGGTGTCCAGTACTTC,CASSLDGTGGGFGVQYF
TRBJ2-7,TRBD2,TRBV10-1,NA,TGCGCCAGCAGTTACGTTCGGGGGGTGGGCTACGGGCAGTACTTC,CASSYVRGVGYGQYF
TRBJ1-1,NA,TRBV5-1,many,TGCGCCAGCAGCTTGGTTAGGGGCACTGAAGCTTTCTTT,CASSLVRGTEAFF
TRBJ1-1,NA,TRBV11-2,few,TGTGCCAGCAGCTTAGACACCAGTGGGGGGTGGGGGAACACTGAAGCTTTCTTT,CASSLDTSGGWGNTEAFF
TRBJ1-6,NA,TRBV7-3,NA,TGTGCCAGCAGGACAGATTATAATTCACCCCTCCACTTT,CASRTDYNSPLHF
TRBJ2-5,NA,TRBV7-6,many,TGTGCCAGCAGCTCAATGGGGGAGGAAGGGTTCCAAGAGACCCAGTACTTC,CASSSMGEEGFQETQYF
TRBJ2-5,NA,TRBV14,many,TGTGCCAGCAGCGCAGCAAGGAGAGAGACCCAGTACTTC,CASSAARRETQYF